This T cell receptor beta chain was obtained from a study of blood T cell repertoires in COVID-19. Study background: Whether acute or convalescent, the COVID-19 samples came from the United States, Italy and Spain. PBMCs, B-cell-depleted T cells, or T cells provided the cDNA or gDNA that made up the material.

As originally analysed: Scientists estimated how many nucleated cells there were by amplifying reference gene primers. Clones were sequenced by immunoSEQ multiplex PCR, and TCRdb holds only the in-frame ones, with some missing. The DNA gave D and trimming, while V, J and clone size come from that table. The sample consists of 95,000 to 150,000 clones, approximately 83% of them appearing once. CDR1 MNHEY and CDR2 SVGAGI come from the germline V gene. J lost 2 bases, V lost 6 bases, and 1 base had no gene match. The CDR3 has 13 amino acids. The sequence came from a man of 80 years or more with acute or convalescent COVID-19. The chain employs TRBV6-5 and TRBJ1-2; 9 bases map to TRBD1. Source material: peripheral blood. This chain's CDR3 is CASRDRGNYGYTF. The CDR3 nucleotides read TGTGCCAGCAGGGACAGGGGCAACTATGGCTACACCTTC.